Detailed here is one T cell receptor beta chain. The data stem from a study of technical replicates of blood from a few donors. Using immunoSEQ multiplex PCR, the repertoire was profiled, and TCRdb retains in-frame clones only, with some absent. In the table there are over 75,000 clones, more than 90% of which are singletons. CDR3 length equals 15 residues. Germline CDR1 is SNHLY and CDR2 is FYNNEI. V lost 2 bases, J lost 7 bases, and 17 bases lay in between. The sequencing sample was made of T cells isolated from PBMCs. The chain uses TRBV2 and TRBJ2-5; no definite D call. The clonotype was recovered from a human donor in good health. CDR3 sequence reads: CASSERRSSPGTQYF. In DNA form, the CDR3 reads TGTGCCAGCAGTGAAAGGAGAAGTAGCCCTGGGACCCAGTACTTC. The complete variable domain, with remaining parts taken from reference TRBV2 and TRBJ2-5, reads EPEVTQTPSHQVTQMGQEVILRCVPISNHLYFYWYRQILGQKVEFLVSFYNNEISEKSEIFDDQFSVERPDGSNFTLKIRSTKLEDSAMYFCASSERRSSPGTQYFGPGTRLLVL.